A selection of T cell receptor beta chains follows, all from one sample in a study of T cell responses to AZD1222 COVID-19 vaccine. Measured with immunoSEQ multiplex PCR; TCRdb has only the in-frame clones, and not every one. The top ten hold roughly 1.6% of the sample, which has more than 150,000 clones, about nine tenths seen once. Material: peripheral blood, obtained on day 0 of AZD1222 vaccination. The receptor set was obtained from an adult in good health. The CDR3 runs from the conserved cysteine through the conserved F or W. A D gene is named only where the DNA matches it firmly. Clone size is shown for a subset of rows, as once, few, many or a class of expanded clone.

CDR3 | DNA | D | size | length | J | V
CASSLTSGAITGELFF | TGTGCCAGCAGCTTGACTAGCGGGGCTATCACCGGGGAGCTGTTTTTT | TRBD2 | NA | 16 | TRBJ2-2 | TRBV7-2
CASSQPDRGNYGYTF | TGTGCCAGCAGCCAACCCGACAGGGGCAACTATGGCTACACCTTC | TRBD1 | NA | 15 | TRBJ1-2 | TRBV16
CASSQSRANPGPTNEKLFF | TGTGCCAGCAGCCAATCACGGGCCAACCCCGGCCCAACTAATGAAAAACTGTTTTTT | NA | NA | 19 | TRBJ1-4 | TRBV3-1/TRBV3-2
CASNPRWGQFTEAFF | TGTGCCAGCAACCCGCGTTGGGGACAGTTCACTGAAGCTTTCTTT | TRBD1 | NA | 15 | TRBJ1-1 | TRBV27
CASSEVPGYEQYF | TGTGCCAGCAGTGAAGTACCGGGGTACGAGCAGTACTTC | NA | NA | 13 | TRBJ2-7 | TRBV6-1
CASSEATANSNQPQHF | TGTGCCAGCAGTGAGGCGACGGCGAATAGCAATCAGCCCCAGCATTTT | NA | NA | 16 | TRBJ1-5 | TRBV6-1
CASSLDPTGMTPLHF | TGTGCCAGCAGCTTAGATCCGACAGGAATGACGCCCCTCCACTTT | NA | NA | 15 | TRBJ1-6 | TRBV11-3
CASLMSGGPSTDTQYF | TGTGCCAGCCTAATGTCGGGGGGGCCGAGCACAGATACGCAGTATTTT | TRBD2 | once | 16 | TRBJ2-3 | TRBV2
CASSLEGEMNTEAFF | TGTGCCAGCAGCTTAGAGGGAGAAATGAACACTGAAGCTTTCTTT | NA | NA | 15 | TRBJ1-1 | TRBV7-3
CASSQDPGDRGVDTQYF | TGTGCCAGCAGCCAAGATCCGGGGGACAGGGGCGTAGATACGCAGTATTTT | TRBD1 | NA | 17 | TRBJ2-3 | TRBV3-1/TRBV3-2
CASSLRDTEAFF | TGTGCCAGCAGCCTCAGGGACACTGAAGCTTTCTTT | NA | NA | 12 | TRBJ1-1 | TRBV5-6
CASSIVSGRVNQPQHF | TGTGCCAGTAGTATAGTGAGCGGGCGGGTTAATCAGCCCCAGCATTTT | NA | NA | 16 | TRBJ1-5 | TRBV19
CASSFAGTSLNEQFF | TGTGCCAGCAGTTTTGCCGGGACTAGCCTCAATGAGCAGTTCTTC | TRBD2 | NA | 15 | TRBJ2-1 | TRBV27
CASSSPSGSGGSTDTQYF | TGTGCCAGCAGCTCCCCCAGTGGAAGCGGGGGGAGCACAGATACGCAGTATTTT | TRBD2 | NA | 18 | TRBJ2-3 | TRBV7-9
CASTHKSNTGELFF | TGTGCCAGTACCCACAAGTCGAACACCGGGGAGCTGTTTTTT | NA | NA | 14 | TRBJ2-2 | TRBV19
CASSSYRGLIYEQYF | TGTGCCAGCAGCTCGTACAGGGGGCTTATCTACGAGCAGTACTTC | TRBD1 | NA | 15 | TRBJ2-7 | TRBV7-9
CASSPGTPLTIGYTF | TGTGCCAGCAGCCCGGGGACACCCTTAACTATTGGCTACACCTTC | NA | NA | 15 | TRBJ1-2 | TRBV3-1/TRBV3-2
CASSLTQGTYTEAFF | TGTGCCAGCAGCTTAACACAGGGAACATACACTGAAGCTTTCTTT | NA | NA | 15 | TRBJ1-1 | TRBV7-3
CASSARTGANQPQHF | TGTGCCAGCAGCGCCCGGACAGGGGCGAATCAGCCCCAGCATTTT | TRBD1 | NA | 15 | TRBJ1-5 | TRBV5-6
CASGQGAYGYTF | TGTGCCAGCGGACAGGGGGCTTATGGCTACACCTTC | TRBD1 | NA | 12 | TRBJ1-2 | TRBV28
CASSPFTASNTGELFF | TGTGCCAGCTCACCCTTTACAGCCTCGAACACCGGGGAGCTGTTTTTT | NA | NA | 16 | TRBJ2-2 | TRBV18
CASSYRLAGGRDTQYF | TGTGCCAGCAGCTACCGACTAGCGGGGGGGCGAGATACGCAGTATTTT | TRBD2 | NA | 16 | TRBJ2-3 | TRBV7-2
CASSYNSGAMGAQPQHF | TGTGCCAGCAGCTATAACTCCGGGGCCATGGGGGCACAGCCCCAGCATTTT | NA | NA | 17 | TRBJ1-5 | TRBV28
CASSFPGRGQPQHF | TGTGCCAGCAGTTTCCCAGGCAGGGGCCAGCCCCAGCATTTT | NA | NA | 14 | TRBJ1-5 | TRBV28
CASSYAGLILYF | TGTGCCAGCAGTTACGCGGGACTAATTCTGTATTTT | TRBD2 | NA | 12 | TRBJ2-3 | TRBV6-2/TRBV6-3
CASSSGTGTIYTF | TGTGCCAGCAGCTCCGGGACAGGGACTATCTACACCTTC | TRBD1 | NA | 13 | TRBJ1-2 | TRBV6-5
CASSENSVGDSPLHF | TGCGCCAGCAGTGAGAACAGTGTAGGGGATTCACCCCTCCACTTT | NA | NA | 15 | TRBJ1-6 | TRBV10-1
CAWSWSNQPQHF | TGTGCCTGGAGTTGGTCTAATCAGCCCCAGCATTTT | NA | NA | 12 | TRBJ1-5 | TRBV30
CASSRLAGVLNTQYF | TGTGCCAGCAGCCGGCTAGCGGGGGTCCTCAATACGCAGTATTTT | TRBD2 | once | 15 | TRBJ2-3 | TRBV3-1/TRBV3-2
CASSQGLGQGNTEAFF | TGTGCCAGCAGCCAGGGGCTCGGACAGGGGAACACTGAAGCTTTCTTT | TRBD1 | NA | 16 | TRBJ1-1 | TRBV3-1/TRBV3-2
CASSQDGHNGGNSPLHF | TGCGCCAGCAGCCAAGACGGCCACAACGGGGGAAATTCACCCCTCCACTTT | NA | NA | 17 | TRBJ1-6 | TRBV4-1
CSVTITYEQYF | TGCAGCGTGACAATAACCTACGAGCAGTACTTC | NA | NA | 11 | TRBJ2-7 | TRBV29-1
CASSLSNSVLVSTDTQYF | TGTGCCAGCAGTTTATCGAATAGCGTCCTGGTTAGCACAGATACGCAGTATTTT | NA | NA | 18 | TRBJ2-3 | TRBV27
CASSYAGTANTDTQYF | TGTGCCAGCTCATATGCCGGGACAGCTAACACAGATACGCAGTATTTT | TRBD1 | NA | 16 | TRBJ2-3 | TRBV18
CASSLRQVDTEAFF | TGTGCCAGCAGCTTGAGGCAGGTCGACACTGAAGCTTTCTTT | NA | NA | 14 | TRBJ1-1 | TRBV5-4